A selection of T cell receptor beta chains follows, all from one sample in a study of blood T cell repertoires in COVID-19. Method: immunoSEQ multiplex PCR; TCRdb's copy keeps in-frame clones and lacks some. This sample has under 200,000 clones; 79% occur once, and the top ten carry around 20%. The sample taken for sequencing was PBMCs or T cells enriched from blood (not recorded which). Receptors were obtained from a woman in her 70s in a cohort exposed to, infected with or recovered from COVID-19 (not recorded which). CDR3s include the opening cysteine and the closing phenylalanine or tryptophan. A D gene is named only where the DNA matches it firmly. Some rows have no size entry. The others give once, few or many, or a class for an expanded clone.

d_call	j_call	clone_size	v_call	cdr3_aa	cdr3_nt
NA	TRBJ2-3	NA	TRBV3-1/TRBV3-2	CASSPRSEGALRTDTQYF	TGTGCCAGCAGCCCAAGGTCGGAGGGGGCCCTCCGCACAGATACGCAGTATTTT
NA	TRBJ1-1	few	TRBV5-1	CASSSQGRGNTEAFF	TGCGCCAGCAGCTCACAGGGTAGGGGAAACACTGAAGCTTTCTTT
NA	TRBJ2-5	NA	TRBV5-4	CASSDRLDGQETQYF	TGTGCCAGCAGCGACAGACTAGATGGCCAAGAGACCCAGTACTTC
NA	TRBJ2-7	NA	TRBV19	CASSETGSSYEQYF	TGTGCCAGTAGCGAGACTGGGAGCTCCTACGAGCAGTACTTC
NA	TRBJ1-1	NA	TRBV7-9	CASSFNEVIPEAFF	TGTGCCAGCAGCTTTAACGAGGTTATTCCTGAAGCTTTCTTT
TRBD2	TRBJ2-1	NA	TRBV7-6	CASSTSGSSYNEQFF	TGTGCCAGCAGCACTAGCGGATCCTCCTACAATGAGCAGTTCTTC
TRBD1	TRBJ1-3	NA	TRBV5-1	CASRETGGSGNTIYF	TGCGCCAGCAGGGAAACAGGGGGCTCTGGAAACACCATATATTTT
TRBD2	TRBJ2-3	NA	TRBV4-3	CASSLSGPTDTQYF	TGCGCCAGCAGCCTTAGCGGGCCGACAGATACGCAGTATTTT
NA	TRBJ1-3	NA	TRBV5-6	CASSLFGDIGNTIYF	TGTGCCAGCAGCTTGTTTGGCGACATTGGAAACACCATATATTTT
NA	TRBJ2-1	NA	TRBV5-4	CASSLSQLSNPYNEQFF	TGTGCCAGCAGCTTGTCCCAACTGAGCAACCCCTACAATGAGCAGTTCTTC
NA	TRBJ1-6	few	TRBV7-9	CASSNYRNNSPLHF	TGTGCCAGCAGCAACTACAGGAATAATTCACCCCTCCACTTT
NA	TRBJ2-1	NA	TRBV19	CASSKLAYNEQFF	TGTGCCAGTAGTAAGCTTGCCTACAATGAGCAGTTCTTC
TRBD2	TRBJ2-3	NA	TRBV10-1	CASSEGGTSGWRGTQYF	TGCGCCAGCAGTGAAGGGGGGACTAGCGGATGGAGGGGTACGCAGTATTTT
NA	TRBJ2-1	NA	TRBV5-6	CASSPPPSGPIVYNEQFF	TGTGCCAGCAGCCCACCGCCCAGCGGGCCAATCGTATACAATGAGCAGTTCTTC
NA	TRBJ1-1	NA	TRBV5-1	CASSGGQMNTEAFF	TGCGCCAGCAGCGGCGGACAGATGAACACTGAAGCTTTCTTT
NA	TRBJ2-5	NA	TRBV19	CASSIDAGETQYF	TGTGCCAGTAGTATAGATGCGGGGGAGACCCAGTACTTC
NA	TRBJ1-5	few	TRBV28	CASSLGGSNQPQHF	TGTGCCAGCAGTTTAGGAGGGTCCAATCAGCCCCAGCATTTT
NA	TRBJ2-1	NA	TRBV15	CATSRDRLSNEQFF	TGTGCCACCAGCAGAGATCGTCTATCCAATGAGCAGTTCTTC
TRBD2	TRBJ2-7	NA	TRBV28	CASSLGLAGAFNEQYF	TGTGCCAGCAGTTTGGGACTAGCGGGAGCTTTTAACGAGCAGTACTTC
NA	TRBJ1-2	NA	TRBV5-1	CASSFSQRANYGYTF	TGCGCCAGCAGTTTTAGCCAAAGAGCGAACTATGGCTACACCTTC
TRBD2	TRBJ2-7	NA	TRBV7-8	CASRARRRTSGGGSSYEQYF	TGTGCCAGCAGAGCCCGCCGAAGGACTAGCGGGGGTGGGAGCTCCTACGAGCAGTACTTC
NA	TRBJ2-2	NA	TRBV2	CASSVGRGNTGELFF	TGTGCCAGCAGTGTGGGGCGGGGAAACACCGGGGAGCTGTTTTTT
TRBD1	TRBJ2-2	NA	TRBV24-1	CATSGIDRVTGELFF	TGTGCCACCAGTGGTATCGACAGGGTCACCGGGGAGCTGTTTTTT
TRBD1	TRBJ2-7	NA	TRBV5-1	CASSLAYGTGYPYEQYF	TGCGCCAGCAGCTTGGCCTACGGGACAGGGTATCCCTACGAGCAGTACTTC
NA	TRBJ2-7	NA	TRBV18	CASSPTAGRYEQYF	TGTGCCAGCTCACCAACGGCGGGTCGCTACGAGCAGTACTTC
TRBD2	TRBJ2-2	once	TRBV7-9	CASSPPAGGVTGELFF	TGTGCCAGCAGCCCCCCGGCGGGAGGAGTCACCGGGGAGCTGTTTTTT
TRBD1	TRBJ1-5	NA	TRBV11-3	CASSLSSRGRRNQPQHF	TGTGCCAGCAGCTTAAGTTCCAGGGGGAGACGCAATCAGCCCCAGCATTTT
NA	TRBJ1-2	once	TRBV28	CASRHGQLNAGYTF	TGTGCCAGCAGACACGGACAGTTGAATGCTGGCTACACCTTC
NA	TRBJ2-7	NA	TRBV7-9	CASSSTPGGIREQYF	TGTGCCAGCAGCTCCACCCCAGGGGGGATTAGGGAGCAGTACTTC
NA	TRBJ2-5	NA	TRBV5-4	CASSPQLDSQETQYF	TGTGCCAGCAGCCCCCAGTTGGACAGCCAAGAGACCCAGTACTTC
TRBD1	TRBJ1-1	NA	TRBV6-5	CAGSQGAGWDTEAFF	TGTGCCGGATCACAGGGGGCCGGTTGGGACACTGAAGCTTTCTTT
TRBD1	TRBJ2-5	NA	TRBV10-2	CASSETNRGPRETQYF	TGCGCCAGCAGTGAGACAAACAGGGGCCCCCGGGAGACCCAGTACTTC
TRBD2	TRBJ2-7	NA	TRBV11-3	CASSLGQGLAGDYEQYF	TGTGCCAGCAGCTTAGGACAGGGGCTAGCGGGAGACTACGAGCAGTACTTC
NA	TRBJ1-6	NA	TRBV6-5	CASSYQYSYNSPLHF	TGTGCCAGCAGTTACCAGTACTCCTATAATTCACCCCTCCACTTT
NA	TRBJ2-5	NA	TRBV12-3/TRBV12-4	CASSTGFRETQYF	TGTGCCAGCAGTACAGGTTTTAGAGAGACCCAGTACTTC
TRBD1	TRBJ2-7	NA	TRBV6-6	CASSYPGQGRDEQYF	TGTGCCAGCAGTTACCCGGGACAGGGGAGGGACGAGCAGTACTTC
TRBD2	TRBJ2-1	NA	TRBV7-3	CASSLSGTNYNEQFF	TGTGCCAGCAGCTTAAGCGGGACTAATTACAATGAGCAGTTCTTC